One sample yielded the 7 T cell receptor beta chains listed below, sequenced in a study of T-cell memory formation after mild COVID-19. TCRdb itself ran the 5' RACE reads through MiXCR, one entry per CDR3 protein. The repertoire holds approximately 270,000 distinct CDR3 sequences, with about 17% as singletons. The specimen sequenced was PBMCs or a T cell subset sorted from them (not recorded which). The receptors stem from a young man who had mild COVID-19 (a few samples of this study predate the infection). Cell type and time point are not known.

This clonotype occurred a few times. The gene calls are TRBV14 and TRBJ2-1; D perhaps matches TRBD1 (6 bases). V shed 3 bases and J shed 12 bases, with 12 bases lying between them. The CDR3 spans 12 residues. The V gene's germline CDR1 is SGHDN and CDR2 FVKESK. The CDR3 nucleotides read TGTGCCAGCAGCCATGGGGGCGCGTGGCAGTTCTTC. This codes for CASSHGGAWQFF.

The chain couples TRBV4-2 to TRBJ2-2, with a tentative D call TRBD1 (5 bases). CDR1 is LGHNA and CDR2 is YNFKEQ in the germline V gene. The CDR3 has 12 residues. V lost 3 bases to trimming and J lost 7 bases, with 6 bases between them. CDR3 nucleotide sequence: TGTGCCAGCAGCCATGACAGCGGGGAGCTGTTTTTT. Protein sequence: CASSHDSGELFF.

This clonotype occurred once. This sequence joins TRBV2 and TRBJ1-2, with D hard to call. V dropped 5 bases and J dropped 4 bases, with 14 bases sitting between them. Germline V gene sequence: CDR1 SNHLY, CDR2 FYNNEI. The CDR3 runs 14 residues. DNA for the CDR3: TGTGCCAGCAGTCCCGGCGGAATGGCCTATGGCTACACCTTC. Protein: CASSPGGMAYGYTF.

This clonotype was observed a few times. J is TRBJ2-1 and V is TRBV20-1; 7 positions match TRBD2. CDR1 and CDR2 (germline): DFQATT, SNEGSKA (reference sequence). There are 15 residues in the CDR3. V was pared by 0 bases and J by 3 bases, with 5 bases of the junction left unmatched. CDR3 sequence (DNA): TGCAGTGCTAGAGAACCAGCGGGGCGCTACAATGAGCAGTTCTTC. Its protein is CSAREPAGRYNEQFF.

This chain uses TRBV29-1 with TRBJ1-2, with D perhaps matching TRBD1 (5 bases). This CDR3 region has 10 residues. Trimming cost V 6 bases and J 7 bases, with 9 bases left between them. CDR1 and CDR2 from the germline V gene are SQVTM and ANQGSEA. The CDR3 loop reads CSVQGAGYTF. The CDR3 bases are TGCAGCGTCCAGGGCGCTGGCTACACCTTC.

A few counts support this clonotype. This chain connects TRBV11-3 to TRBJ2-5, with D perhaps assigned TRBD1 or TRBD2 (5 bases each). This CDR3 comprises 14 residues. V was clipped by 5 bases and J by 1 base, with 11 bases between them. The V gene's germline CDR1 is SGHNT and CDR2 YENEEA. CDR3 bases: TGTGCCAGCAGCCCTGGGGACGGCCAAGAGACCCAGTACTTC. It yields the protein CASSPGDGQETQYF.

Here the CDR3 DNA reads TGTGCCAGCAGGAGAGGGACAGGGGTTCAAGAGACCCAGTACTTC. Encoded protein: CASRRGTGVQETQYF. The chain uses TRBV7-7 and TRBJ2-5, with TRBD1 matching over 10 bases. CDR3 size: 15 residues. Germline values: CDR1 SSHAT, CDR2 FNYEAQ (reference sequence). Trimming took 6 bases from V and 2 from J; bases not matched to a gene: 6.